This is a list of T cell receptor beta chains from one sample in a study of T cells after yellow fever vaccination. One entry per CDR3 protein, called by TCRdb with MiXCR from the 5' RACE reads. The sample holds hundreds of thousands of distinct CDR3 sequences; approximately 8% are singletons and the top ten take around 3.1%. The sequencing here drew on CD4+ T cells sorted from PBMCs, taken 5 days after the yellow fever booster vaccination. Every receptor here comes from a man between 18 and 29 years old who received the YFV17D yellow fever vaccine. CDR3s include the opening cysteine and the closing phenylalanine or tryptophan. D genes are given only for firm matches. The size of a clone is reported for some rows only, either as once, few or many, or as a class for expanded clones.

v_gene: TRBV4-2; j_gene: TRBJ2-5; d_gene: -; abundance: many; CDR3nt: TGTGCCAGCAGCCTCCGGGGGAACAGAGGAGAGACCCAGTACTTC; CDR3aa: CASSLRGNRGETQYF
v_gene: TRBV6-2/TRBV6-3; j_gene: TRBJ2-5; d_gene: TRBD1; abundance: few; CDR3nt: TGTGCCAGTCGACAGGGCCTGTACCAAGAGACCCAGTACTTC; CDR3aa: CASRQGLYQETQYF
v_gene: TRBV20-1; j_gene: TRBJ2-7; d_gene: TRBD2; abundance: few; CDR3nt: TGCAGTGCTAGAGATTTGCGGGGGACCTACGAGCAGTACTTC; CDR3aa: CSARDLRGTYEQYF
v_gene: TRBV12-3/TRBV12-4; j_gene: TRBJ2-1; d_gene: -; abundance: few; CDR3nt: TGTGCCAGCAGCCGACTGGCAGGGGTTGGCTACAATGAGCAGTTCTTC; CDR3aa: CASSRLAGVGYNEQFF
v_gene: TRBV5-1; j_gene: TRBJ1-6; d_gene: TRBD1; abundance: few; CDR3nt: TGCGCCAGCAGCTTGGTCCGCCCGGGACAGGGAGATTCACCCCTCCACTTT; CDR3aa: CASSLVRPGQGDSPLHF
v_gene: TRBV4-3; j_gene: TRBJ2-7; d_gene: -; abundance: -; CDR3nt: TGCGCCAGCAGCCAAGCTACAGGGTCAGACCCCCGCCAGTACTTC; CDR3aa: CASSQATGSDPRQYF
v_gene: TRBV6-5; j_gene: TRBJ1-3; d_gene: TRBD1; abundance: -; CDR3nt: TGTGCCAGCACCAACAGGGGGAACGGAAACACCATATATTTT; CDR3aa: CASTNRGNGNTIYF
v_gene: TRBV12-3/TRBV12-4; j_gene: TRBJ1-1; d_gene: -; abundance: -; CDR3nt: TGTGCCAGCAGTTTAGCAGATGAAGCTTTCTTT; CDR3aa: CASSLADEAFF
v_gene: TRBV6-2/TRBV6-3; j_gene: TRBJ1-2; d_gene: -; abundance: -; CDR3nt: TGTGCCAGCAGTTACTCGACTGAGTACGGCTACACCTTC; CDR3aa: CASSYSTEYGYTF
v_gene: TRBV7-2; j_gene: TRBJ2-1; d_gene: -; abundance: few; CDR3nt: TGTGCCGTCCGAAGCTCCTACAATGAGCAGTTCTTC; CDR3aa: CAVRSSYNEQFF
v_gene: TRBV20-1; j_gene: TRBJ1-6; d_gene: TRBD1; abundance: few; CDR3nt: TGCAGTGCTCGGGGACAGCAGGTGAATTCACCCCTCCACTTT; CDR3aa: CSARGQQVNSPLHF
v_gene: TRBV3-1; j_gene: TRBJ2-3; d_gene: -; abundance: few; CDR3nt: TGTGCCAGCAGCCAAGGAGGGGTGGCGACAGATACGCAGTATTTT; CDR3aa: CASSQGGVATDTQYF
v_gene: TRBV12-3/TRBV12-4; j_gene: TRBJ2-1; d_gene: -; abundance: many; CDR3nt: TGTGCCAGCAGCAAAACTAGGCAGGAGCAGTTCTTC; CDR3aa: CASSKTRQEQFF
v_gene: TRBV5-1; j_gene: TRBJ2-2; d_gene: TRBD1; abundance: few; CDR3nt: TGCGCCAGCAGCAGATCCGGGACAGAGACCGGGGAGCTGTTTTTT; CDR3aa: CASSRSGTETGELFF
v_gene: TRBV20-1; j_gene: TRBJ1-1; d_gene: -; abundance: -; CDR3nt: TGCAGTGCACGCCGGGGGGCAGGCACTGAAGCTTTCTTT; CDR3aa: CSARRGAGTEAFF
v_gene: TRBV7-6; j_gene: TRBJ1-4; d_gene: -; abundance: many; CDR3nt: TGTGCCAGCAGCTTATCACAGGGTCCTTCAAATGAAAAACTGTTTTTT; CDR3aa: CASSLSQGPSNEKLFF
v_gene: TRBV18; j_gene: TRBJ1-2; d_gene: -; abundance: few; CDR3nt: TGTGCCAGCTCACCACAGGGTCCCTCTCAGTATGGCTACACCTTC; CDR3aa: CASSPQGPSQYGYTF
v_gene: TRBV6-6; j_gene: TRBJ1-6; d_gene: -; abundance: few; CDR3nt: TGTGCCAGCAGTTCAGCAGTGTCGGACTCCTATAATTCACCCCTCCACTTT; CDR3aa: CASSSAVSDSYNSPLHF
v_gene: TRBV29-1; j_gene: TRBJ2-3; d_gene: -; abundance: many; CDR3nt: TGCAGCGTTGAGCCAGACACAGATACGCAGTATTTT; CDR3aa: CSVEPDTDTQYF
v_gene: TRBV29-1; j_gene: TRBJ2-7; d_gene: -; abundance: -; CDR3nt: TGCAGCGTTGTGCCGGAAAAAGGTGACGAGCAGTACTTC; CDR3aa: CSVVPEKGDEQYF
v_gene: TRBV7-8; j_gene: TRBJ1-2; d_gene: -; abundance: -; CDR3nt: TGTGCCAGCAGCTCCCCAGTGAACTATGGCTACACCTTC; CDR3aa: CASSSPVNYGYTF
v_gene: TRBV24-1; j_gene: TRBJ2-3; d_gene: -; abundance: many; CDR3nt: TGTGCCACCGCCGGGAGCACAGATACGCAGTATTTT; CDR3aa: CATAGSTDTQYF
v_gene: TRBV6-1; j_gene: TRBJ2-5; d_gene: TRBD1; abundance: -; CDR3nt: TGTGCCAGCAGAAGGGCTAGGACAGGGGGCGCGGGGCAAGAGACCCAGTACTTC; CDR3aa: CASRRARTGGAGQETQYF
v_gene: TRBV5-1; j_gene: TRBJ1-2; d_gene: -; abundance: -; CDR3nt: TGCGCCAGCAGCTTGGGTCAGATAGACTTCGGCTACACCTTC; CDR3aa: CASSLGQIDFGYTF
v_gene: TRBV9; j_gene: TRBJ2-7; d_gene: -; abundance: few; CDR3nt: TGTGCCAGCAGCGTAGGAGAGGGGGGGCTATATTATTTCTCCGAGCAGTACTTC; CDR3aa: CASSVGEGGLYYFSEQYF
v_gene: TRBV7-9; j_gene: TRBJ1-1; d_gene: -; abundance: few; CDR3nt: TGTGCCAGCAGCTTAGACAGTACGGGGGCTGAAGCTTTCTTT; CDR3aa: CASSLDSTGAEAFF
v_gene: TRBV5-1; j_gene: TRBJ2-1; d_gene: TRBD1; abundance: many; CDR3nt: TGCGCCAGCAGCTCTCCGCTAACAGGGGTCGTCAGCTCCTACAATGAGCAGTTCTTC; CDR3aa: CASSSPLTGVVSSYNEQFF
v_gene: TRBV6-5; j_gene: TRBJ1-2; d_gene: -; abundance: few; CDR3nt: TGTGCCAGCAGTTATTCGGCACGAGGTCCCTATGGCTACACCTTC; CDR3aa: CASSYSARGPYGYTF
v_gene: TRBV2; j_gene: TRBJ2-1; d_gene: -; abundance: -; CDR3nt: TGTGAATCGGGGAGGGGGACAGGCGTCGAGCAGTTCTTC; CDR3aa: CESGRGTGVEQFF
v_gene: TRBV5-1; j_gene: TRBJ1-5; d_gene: -; abundance: -; CDR3nt: TGCGCCAGCAGCTTCTCAGGGGAGGTCGGACAGCCCCAGCATTTT; CDR3aa: CASSFSGEVGQPQHF
v_gene: TRBV5-1; j_gene: TRBJ2-5; d_gene: -; abundance: -; CDR3nt: TGCGCCAGCAGCCCACGACAGAGGCAAGAGACCCAGTACTTC; CDR3aa: CASSPRQRQETQYF
v_gene: TRBV7-8; j_gene: TRBJ2-5; d_gene: -; abundance: few; CDR3nt: TGTGCCAGCAGCCCAAGTCCGGGAGCTCAGCGGACCCAGTACTTC; CDR3aa: CASSPSPGAQRTQYF
v_gene: TRBV15; j_gene: TRBJ1-1; d_gene: -; abundance: many; CDR3nt: TGTGCCACCAGCCGCAGCCTGAACACTGAAGCTTTCTTT; CDR3aa: CATSRSLNTEAFF
v_gene: TRBV5-1; j_gene: TRBJ1-1; d_gene: TRBD1; abundance: once; CDR3nt: TGCGCCAGCAGGGTTGAGGCAGGGGGAGGACCTGAAGCTTTCTTT; CDR3aa: CASRVEAGGGPEAFF
v_gene: TRBV12-3/TRBV12-4; j_gene: TRBJ2-1; d_gene: -; abundance: many; CDR3nt: TGTGCCAGCAGTTTCGAGGTTGGTGAGCAGTTCTTC; CDR3aa: CASSFEVGEQFF
v_gene: TRBV5-4; j_gene: TRBJ1-2; d_gene: -; abundance: -; CDR3nt: TGTGCCAGCAGCTTGTGGGAGGGCGCTTGGGATGGCTACACCTTC; CDR3aa: CASSLWEGAWDGYTF
v_gene: TRBV19; j_gene: TRBJ1-5; d_gene: -; abundance: -; CDR3nt: TGTGCCAGTAGTAACAGGGATATTCAGCCCCAGCATTTT; CDR3aa: CASSNRDIQPQHF
v_gene: TRBV2; j_gene: TRBJ1-2; d_gene: -; abundance: -; CDR3nt: TGTGCCAGCACTAGACAGATCGTGGGAGGCTACACCTTC; CDR3aa: CASTRQIVGGYTF
v_gene: TRBV4-2; j_gene: TRBJ2-1; d_gene: -; abundance: -; CDR3nt: TGTGCCAGCAGCCAAGATGAACGATACAATGAGCAGTTCTTC; CDR3aa: CASSQDERYNEQFF
v_gene: TRBV2; j_gene: TRBJ1-3; d_gene: -; abundance: -; CDR3nt: TGTGCCAAACGGGGGCAGGGAGGGCTCTCTGGAAACACCATATATTTT; CDR3aa: CAKRGQGGLSGNTIYF
v_gene: TRBV5-5; j_gene: TRBJ1-1; d_gene: -; abundance: once; CDR3nt: TGTGCCAGCAGCTTGGTGACGGGGACCCCGAAAGCTTTCTTT; CDR3aa: CASSLVTGTPKAFF
v_gene: TRBV7-2; j_gene: TRBJ1-1; d_gene: -; abundance: few; CDR3nt: TGTGCCAGCAGCATTCGACAGAACACTGAAGCTTTCTTT; CDR3aa: CASSIRQNTEAFF
v_gene: TRBV5-1; j_gene: TRBJ2-3; d_gene: -; abundance: -; CDR3nt: TGCGCCAGCAGCTTCCCGGGGGACGATACGCAGTATTTT; CDR3aa: CASSFPGDDTQYF
v_gene: TRBV4-3; j_gene: TRBJ1-6; d_gene: -; abundance: many; CDR3nt: TGCGCCAGCAGCCAAGATGGGGGGACACATAATTCACCCCTCCACTTT; CDR3aa: CASSQDGGTHNSPLHF
v_gene: TRBV25-1; j_gene: TRBJ2-3; d_gene: -; abundance: -; CDR3nt: TGTGCCAGCAGTCCGGGGTGGGGCACAGATACGCAGTATTTT; CDR3aa: CASSPGWGTDTQYF
v_gene: TRBV4-1; j_gene: TRBJ2-5; d_gene: -; abundance: few; CDR3nt: TGCGCCAGCAGTCTCCTTCTTCAGGAGACCCAGTACTTC; CDR3aa: CASSLLLQETQYF
v_gene: TRBV7-2; j_gene: TRBJ2-7; d_gene: -; abundance: few; CDR3nt: TGTGCCAGCATCCAAACGCCCGGGGCCTACGAGCAGTACTTC; CDR3aa: CASIQTPGAYEQYF
v_gene: TRBV5-1; j_gene: TRBJ2-1; d_gene: -; abundance: -; CDR3nt: TGCGCCAGCAGCTTGGTGGTCCAAACCGAGCAGTTCTTC; CDR3aa: CASSLVVQTEQFF
v_gene: TRBV9; j_gene: TRBJ2-3; d_gene: TRBD2; abundance: -; CDR3nt: TGTGCCAGCAGCGTAGAATATCCTAGCGGGGGGGCAACAGATACGCAGTATTTT; CDR3aa: CASSVEYPSGGATDTQYF
v_gene: TRBV12-3/TRBV12-4; j_gene: TRBJ1-4; d_gene: TRBD1; abundance: few; CDR3nt: TGTGCCAGCATCGGGACAGACCGTGAAAAACTGTTTTTT; CDR3aa: CASIGTDREKLFF
v_gene: TRBV20-1; j_gene: TRBJ1-6; d_gene: -; abundance: -; CDR3nt: TGCAGTGCTAGAGATGTTAAAAATAATTCACCCCTCCACTTT; CDR3aa: CSARDVKNNSPLHF
v_gene: TRBV6-5; j_gene: TRBJ2-2; d_gene: TRBD2; abundance: -; CDR3nt: TGTGCCAGCGGACCTAGCGGGGGGGCCTTCGCCGGGGAGCTGTTTTTT; CDR3aa: CASGPSGGAFAGELFF
v_gene: TRBV7-9; j_gene: TRBJ2-5; d_gene: -; abundance: -; CDR3nt: TGTGCCAGCATTCGGGGGCTAGGAGAGACCCAGTACTTC; CDR3aa: CASIRGLGETQYF
v_gene: TRBV10-3; j_gene: TRBJ1-3; d_gene: -; abundance: many; CDR3nt: TGTGCCATCAGTGAGTCGAAGGTTGGAAACACCATATATTTT; CDR3aa: CAISESKVGNTIYF
v_gene: TRBV2; j_gene: TRBJ2-5; d_gene: -; abundance: -; CDR3nt: TGTGCCGGATCGTACGAGGGAGAAGAGACCCAGTACTTC; CDR3aa: CAGSYEGEETQYF